Below, 6 T cell receptor beta chains from the same sample are listed, as sequenced in a study of CD8 T cells in ankylosing spondylitis. One entry per CDR3 protein, called by TCRdb with MiXCR from the 5' RACE reads. This sample yields about 140,000 distinct CDR3 sequences, of which about 7% are seen a single time; 9.5% to 15% belongs to the top ten. The sample taken for sequencing was blood, either unsorted or a sorted T cell fraction (not recorded which). The receptor set was obtained from a female donor with ankylosing spondylitis or in good health (not recorded which).

In its sample, this clonotype was seen many times. The chain links TRBV29-1 to TRBJ2-7; 13 positions agree with TRBD2. The CDR3 runs to 13 residues. CDR1 is SQVTM, CDR2 ANQGSEA, per germline. With V trimmed by 6 bases and J by 4 bases, 3 bases remained unmatched. The CDR3 is CSVRTSGGYEQYF. As DNA, the CDR3 is TGCAGCGTGCGGACTAGCGGGGGTTACGAGCAGTACTTC.

This clonotype was seen at least ten times. The chain couples TRBV5-1 to TRBJ2-5; weak D call: TRBD2 (5 bases). This CDR3 is built from 16 residues. Germline V CDR1 and CDR2: SGHRS, YFSETQ. V gave up 0 bases and J gave up 1 base, with 13 bases separating them. The CDR3 nucleotides read TGCGCCAGCAGCTTGGCCGGGGAGACGGCCCAAGAGACCCAGTACTTC. The encoded protein is CASSLAGETAQETQYF.

This clonotype has ten or more counts. The V and J genes are TRBV7-8 and TRBJ2-1; unclear D gene. Germline V gives CDR1 SGHVS, CDR2 FQNEAQ. The CDR3 is 13 amino acids. Trimming took off 2 bases at V and 6 bases at J, with 8 bases between the two ends. This CDR3 reads CASSLSQLNEQFF. In nucleotides, the CDR3 is TGTGCCAGCAGCTTAAGCCAACTCAATGAGCAGTTCTTC.

This clonotype was seen at least ten times. The chain combines TRBV6-1 with TRBJ1-4, with 12 bases that match TRBD1. After removal of 2 bases from V and 8 bases from J, the junction contained 3 bases not matched to a gene. The germline CDR1 and CDR2 sequences are MNHNS and SASEGT. The CDR3 is 15 residues long. CDR3 in DNA: TGTGCCAGCAGTGAACCGGGACAGGGGGCAGAAAAACTGTTTTTT. This sequence encodes CASSEPGQGAEKLFF.

This sequence joins TRBV6-1 and TRBJ2-2; TRBD1 aligns across 8 bases. V trimming: 6 bases; J trimming: 4 bases; junction bases outside the gene matches: 7. Germline-derived CDR1 and CDR2 are MNHNS and SASEGT. This CDR3 has 15 amino acids. The CDR3, as DNA: TGTGCCAGCAGCCCATTCACAGGGGGCACCGGGGAGCTGTTTTTT. It codes for CASSPFTGGTGELFF.

This clonotype was observed many times. The chain couples TRBV4-2 to TRBJ1-2, with D perhaps matching TRBD1 (5 bases). Germline lookup yields CDR1 LGHNA and CDR2 YNFKEQ. Trimming took 0 bases from V and 4 from J, leaving 15 bases between them. This CDR3 is 16 amino acids long. CDR3 nucleotide sequence: TGTGCCAGCAGCCAAGATAAAGGACATGTGGGCTATGGCTACACCTTC. Its protein is CASSQDKGHVGYGYTF.